A selection of T cell receptor beta chains follows, all from one sample in a study of a mutant IDH1 vaccine in newly diagnosed glioma. Assay used: immunoSEQ multiplex PCR; TCRdb lists only in-frame clones, some missing. The sample has about 100,000 clones, around three quarters seen once. The sample consisted of PBMCs, taken from a glioma patient treated with radiotherapy, temozolomide or both. These receptors were obtained from a man in his forties with glioma. Each CDR3 is given with its conserved first and last residue. A D gene is named only where the DNA matches it firmly. For some rows the clone size is stated as once, few or many, or as a class when expanded; others skip it.

v_call	clone_size	j_call	d_call	cdr3_aa	cdr3_nt
TRBV5-1	.	TRBJ2-1	TRBD2	CASSLASGGAVEQFF	TGCGCCAGCAGCTTGGCCAGCGGGGGGGCCGTTGAGCAGTTCTTC
TRBV4-3	few	TRBJ2-3	TRBD2	CASSLGLAPTQYF	TGCGCCAGCAGCCTGGGACTAGCCCCGACGCAGTATTTT
TRBV6-5	.	TRBJ2-7	.	CASSYTAEYEQYF	TGTGCCAGCAGTTATACCGCAGAGTACGAGCAGTACTTC
TRBV6-5	.	TRBJ2-7	TRBD2	CATSEAGSVLYEQYF	TGTGCCACCTCTGAAGCGGGATCCGTCCTTTACGAGCAGTACTTC
TRBV6-5	few	TRBJ1-4	.	CASSSPWDGEKLFF	TGTGCCAGCAGTTCACCATGGGACGGAGAAAAACTGTTTTTT
TRBV6-5	.	TRBJ1-1	.	CASSYSFSGAATEAFF	TGTGCCAGCAGTTACTCTTTTTCCGGGGCTGCTACTGAAGCTTTCTTT
TRBV28	.	TRBJ2-7	.	CASRTAGIGDEQYF	TGTGCCAGCAGAACTGCCGGGATTGGGGACGAGCAGTACTTC
TRBV18	.	TRBJ2-5	.	CASSPRQGGVYQETQYF	TGTGCCAGCTCACCCCGCCAGGGGGGGGTGTACCAAGAGACCCAGTACTTC
TRBV5-1	.	TRBJ1-1	TRBD1	CASSGNTGGISEAFF	TGCGCCAGCAGCGGGAACACAGGGGGCATCTCTGAAGCTTTCTTT
TRBV6-6	once	TRBJ2-1	.	CASSYRTVLSPNEQFF	TGTGCCAGCAGTTACCGGACAGTCCTTTCCCCCAATGAGCAGTTCTTC
TRBV29-1	once	TRBJ1-5	.	CSVADSNQPQHF	TGCAGCGTAGCAGATAGCAATCAGCCCCAGCATTTT
TRBV5-6	.	TRBJ1-6	TRBD1	CASSLQGAPPLHF	TGTGCCAGCAGCCTCCAGGGGGCGCCCCCCCTCCACTTT
TRBV9	.	TRBJ1-2	.	CASSSWDPRKGYTF	TGTGCCAGCAGCTCCTGGGACCCAAGAAAAGGCTACACCTTC
TRBV6-6	.	TRBJ2-7	TRBD1	CATGQGEYEQYF	TGTGCCACGGGACAGGGAGAATACGAGCAGTACTTC
TRBV5-4	.	TRBJ2-1	TRBD2	CASSLRLAGVDEQFF	TGTGCCAGCAGCTTGAGACTAGCGGGAGTGGATGAGCAGTTCTTC
TRBV12-2	many	TRBJ1-5	.	CASREGGQPQHF	TGTGCAAGCAGGGAGGGGGGACAGCCCCAGCATTTT
TRBV6-5	.	TRBJ2-1	TRBD2	CASKEAGAYNEQFF	TGTGCCAGCAAGGAAGCGGGAGCCTACAATGAGCAGTTCTTC